Sequencing of this T cell receptor (beta chain) was carried out in a study of neurological immune-mediated disorders. In this sample, this clonotype turned up many times. Germline V gene data show CDR1 as LNHNV and CDR2 as YYDKDF (reference sequence). Trimming removed 4 bases at V and 0 bases at J, with 12 bases between. This CDR3 has 16 amino acids. Via MiXCR, TCRdb re-called the 5' RACE reads, giving one row per CDR3 protein. In the table there are about 50,000 distinct CDR3 sequences, 1.9% of which are singletons. The clonotype originates from a middle-aged woman with multiple sclerosis. The chain carries TRBV15 and TRBJ1-4; the D gene is possibly TRBD1 (5 bases). What was sequenced was PBMCs. CDR3 residues: CATSTLEGPTNEKLFF. In DNA, the CDR3 is TGTGCCACCAGCACTTTGGAGGGACCAACTAATGAAAAACTGTTTTTT. Filled out from reference TRBV15 and TRBJ1-4, the complete variable domain reads DAMVIQNPRYQVTQFGKPVTLSCSQTLNHNVMYWYQQKSSQAPKLLFHYYDKDFNNEADTPDNFQSRRPNTSFCFLDIRSPGLGDTAMYLCATSTLEGPTNEKLFFGSGTQLSVL.